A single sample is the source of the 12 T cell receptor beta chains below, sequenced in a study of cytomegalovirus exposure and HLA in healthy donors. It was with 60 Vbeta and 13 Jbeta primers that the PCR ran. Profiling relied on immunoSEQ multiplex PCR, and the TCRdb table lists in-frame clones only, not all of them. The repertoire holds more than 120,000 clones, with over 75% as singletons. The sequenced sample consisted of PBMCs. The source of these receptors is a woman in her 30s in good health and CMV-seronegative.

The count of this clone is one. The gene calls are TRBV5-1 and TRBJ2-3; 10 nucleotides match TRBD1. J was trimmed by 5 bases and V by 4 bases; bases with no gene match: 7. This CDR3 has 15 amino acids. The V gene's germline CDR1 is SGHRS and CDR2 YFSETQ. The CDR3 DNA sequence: TGCGCCAGCAGCCCGGGGACAGGGGAAGGAGATACGCAGTATTTT. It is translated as CASSPGTGEGDTQYF.

CDR3 DNA sequence: TGTGCCAGCTCCGAGGGTTCAACTAATGAAAAACTGTTTTTT. Encoded protein: CASSEGSTNEKLFF. The gene calls are TRBV18 and TRBJ1-4; D is undetermined. V lost 6 bases, J lost 0 bases, and 8 bases lay in between. There are 14 residues in the CDR3. The V gene's germline CDR1 is KGHSH and CDR2 LQKENI.

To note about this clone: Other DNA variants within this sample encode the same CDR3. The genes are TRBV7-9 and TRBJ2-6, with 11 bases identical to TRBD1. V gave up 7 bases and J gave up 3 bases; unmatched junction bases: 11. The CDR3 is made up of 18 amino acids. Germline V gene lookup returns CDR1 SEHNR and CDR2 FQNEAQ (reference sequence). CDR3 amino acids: CASTPQSGQGVGANVLTF. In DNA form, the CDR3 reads TGTGCCAGCACCCCACAGTCGGGACAGGGGGTTGGGGCCAACGTCCTGACTTTC.

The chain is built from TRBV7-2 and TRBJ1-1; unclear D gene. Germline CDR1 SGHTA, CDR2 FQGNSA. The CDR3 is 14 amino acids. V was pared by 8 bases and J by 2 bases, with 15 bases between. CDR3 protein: CASSTGVLNTEAFF. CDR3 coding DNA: TGTGCCAGCTCGACCGGGGTGCTAAACACTGAAGCTTTCTTT.

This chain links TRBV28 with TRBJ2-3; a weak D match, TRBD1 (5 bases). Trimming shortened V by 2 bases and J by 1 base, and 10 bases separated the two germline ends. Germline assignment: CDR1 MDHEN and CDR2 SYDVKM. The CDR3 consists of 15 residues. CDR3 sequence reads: CASSLRWGGTDTQYF. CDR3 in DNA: TGTGCCAGCAGTTTACGTTGGGGCGGCACAGATACGCAGTATTTT.

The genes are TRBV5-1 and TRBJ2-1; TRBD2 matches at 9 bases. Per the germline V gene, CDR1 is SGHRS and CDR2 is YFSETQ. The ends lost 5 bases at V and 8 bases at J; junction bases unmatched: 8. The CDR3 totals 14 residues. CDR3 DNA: TGCGCCAGCAGAAGACTAGCGGCTGGAGATGAGCAGTTCTTC. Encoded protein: CASRRLAAGDEQFF.

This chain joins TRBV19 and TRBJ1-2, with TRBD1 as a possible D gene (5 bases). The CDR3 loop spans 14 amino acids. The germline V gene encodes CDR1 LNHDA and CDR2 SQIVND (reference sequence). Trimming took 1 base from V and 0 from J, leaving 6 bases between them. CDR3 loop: CASSIGTTNYGYTF. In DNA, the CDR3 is TGTGCCAGTAGTATAGGGACAACTAACTATGGCTACACCTTC.

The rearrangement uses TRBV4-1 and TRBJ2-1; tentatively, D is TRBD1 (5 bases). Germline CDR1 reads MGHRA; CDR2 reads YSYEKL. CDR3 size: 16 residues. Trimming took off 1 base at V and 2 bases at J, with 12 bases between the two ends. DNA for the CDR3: TGCGCCAGCAGCCAAGCGCAAGGGGTCCCCTACAATGAGCAGTTCTTC. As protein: CASSQAQGVPYNEQFF.

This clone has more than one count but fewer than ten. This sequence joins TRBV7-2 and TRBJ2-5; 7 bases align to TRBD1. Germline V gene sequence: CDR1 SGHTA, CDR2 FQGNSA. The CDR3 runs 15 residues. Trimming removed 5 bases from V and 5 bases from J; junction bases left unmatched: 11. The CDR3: CASSPLGTVLETQYF. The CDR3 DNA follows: TGTGCCAGCAGCCCACTAGGGACAGTTTTGGAGACCCAGTACTTC.

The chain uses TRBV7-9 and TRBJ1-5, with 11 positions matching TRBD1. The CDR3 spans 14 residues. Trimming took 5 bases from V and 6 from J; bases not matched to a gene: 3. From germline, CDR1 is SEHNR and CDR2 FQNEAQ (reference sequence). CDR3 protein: CASSRTGGSQPQHF. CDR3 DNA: TGTGCCAGCAGCAGGACAGGGGGCAGTCAGCCCCAGCATTTT.

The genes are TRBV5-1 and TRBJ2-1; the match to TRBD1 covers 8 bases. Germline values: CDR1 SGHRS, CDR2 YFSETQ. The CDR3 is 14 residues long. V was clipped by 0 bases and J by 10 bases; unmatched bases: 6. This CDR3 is CASSLAQGAREQFF. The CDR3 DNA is TGCGCCAGCAGCTTGGCTCAGGGGGCGAGGGAGCAGTTCTTC.

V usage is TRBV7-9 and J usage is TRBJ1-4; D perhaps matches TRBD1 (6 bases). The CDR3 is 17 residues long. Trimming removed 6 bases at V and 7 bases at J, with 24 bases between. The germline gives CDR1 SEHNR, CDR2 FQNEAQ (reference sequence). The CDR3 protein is CASSLSRGAQRSEKLFF. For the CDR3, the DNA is TGTGCCAGCAGTTTATCTCGGGGGGCGCAGAGGTCTGAAAAACTGTTTTTT.